Each of the 32 T cell receptor beta chains below was sequenced from the same sample in a study of response to subunit inactivated influenza vaccine. TCRdb used MiXCR to reprocess the RT-PCR reads, holding one entry per CDR3 protein. The repertoire holds around 600,000 distinct CDR3 sequences, with around 11% as singletons. This sample was also put to use in a study of T cells expressing NK-cell markers. That publication notes: For TCR beta, cDNA was produced by 5'RACE template switching with UMIs.

Material: PBMCs from blood, obtained on the day of vaccination. The receptors originated from a man aged 45-60 years who received an inactivated influenza vaccine.

This clonotype was seen more than once but under ten times. The rearrangement joins TRBV20-1 to TRBJ2-1, with 7 nucleotides matching TRBD2. CDR3 size: 15 residues. V was pared by 3 bases and J by 0 bases, with 5 bases of the junction left unmatched. The germline V gene encodes CDR1 DFQATT and CDR2 SNEGSKA (reference sequence). CDR3 DNA sequence: TGCAGTGCTAGGGCAAGCGGGAACTCCTACAATGAGCAGTTCTTC. Its protein is CSARASGNSYNEQFF.

V is TRBV7-9 and J is TRBJ1-1; 10 nucleotides match TRBD1. This CDR3 contains 16 residues. The germline V gene encodes CDR1 SEHNR and CDR2 FQNEAQ (reference sequence). Unmatched junction bases numbered 6, after V lost 4 bases and J lost 1 base. This CDR3 is CASSSRQGATNTEAFF. The CDR3 nucleotides read TGTGCCAGCAGCTCACGACAGGGGGCGACGAACACTGAAGCTTTCTTT.

This clonotype was observed a handful of times. CDR3 amino acids: CSAGLAGGAETQYF. In nucleotides, the CDR3 is TGCAGCGCCGGACTAGCGGGAGGTGCAGAGACCCAGTACTTC. The rearrangement joins TRBV29-1 to TRBJ2-5; TRBD2 matches 14 bases. The CDR3 contains 14 residues. Unmatched junction bases numbered 5, after V lost 7 bases and J lost 4 bases. Per the germline V gene, CDR1 is SQVTM and CDR2 is ANQGSEA.

The chain links TRBV5-4 to TRBJ2-2; 7 bases line up with TRBD2. Germline trimming cut 3 bases from V and 2 bases from J; bases unmatched to any gene: 4. The CDR3 consists of 15 residues. Germline CDR1 reads SGHNT; CDR2 reads YYREEE (reference sequence). CDR3 in amino acids: CASSWDYSNTGELFF. In DNA, the CDR3 is TGTGCCAGCAGCTGGGACTATTCCAACACCGGGGAGCTGTTTTTT.

This clonotype was recorded once. The gene calls are TRBV20-1 and TRBJ2-7, with D possibly matching TRBD2 (6 bases). Germline CDR1 is DFQATT and CDR2 is SNEGSKA (reference sequence). The V and J ends lost 1 base and 6 bases respectively, with 16 bases between them. The CDR3 has 14 residues. CDR3 sequence: CSARAPSALSEQYF. In DNA, the CDR3 is TGCAGTGCTAGAGCCCCTAGCGCACTAAGCGAGCAGTACTTC.

The CDR3 region has the DNA TGTGCCAGCAGCAAACGGGGCCAAGAGACCCAGTACTTC. Translated, it gives CASSKRGQETQYF. The genes are TRBV6-2 or TRBV6-3 and TRBJ2-5, with D possibly being TRBD2 (5 bases). Germline lookup yields CDR1 MNHEY and CDR2 SVGEGT. The ends were cut back, 6 bases at V and 1 base at J, with 9 bases in the middle. This CDR3 spans 13 amino acids.

The rearrangement uses TRBV6-5 and TRBJ1-2; 8 bases line up with TRBD1. V lost 0 bases to trimming and J lost 6 bases; unmatched junction nucleotides: 6. Per germline, CDR1 MNHEY and CDR2 SVGAGI. CDR3 size: 15 residues. The CDR3 region has the DNA TGTGCCAGCAGTTACTCGGTTCAGGGGGCTAATGGCTACACCTTC. Translated: CASSYSVQGANGYTF.

This clonotype was detected ten times or more. This chain links TRBV4-3 with TRBJ2-1, with 15 bases fitting TRBD2. The germline V gene encodes CDR1 LGHNA and CDR2 YSLEER. V trimming: 1 base; J trimming: 5 bases; junction bases outside the gene matches: 0. The CDR3 is 16 residues long. CDR3 DNA: TGCGCCAGCAGCCAAGGGACTAGCGGGAGGGACAATGAGCAGTTCTTC. Translation: CASSQGTSGRDNEQFF.

V and J are TRBV20-1 and TRBJ2-7; 7 bases fit TRBD2. The CDR3 has 12 amino acids. V shed 3 bases and J 4 bases; nucleotides not matched to a gene: 3. CDR1 and CDR2 (germline): DFQATT, SNEGSKA (reference sequence). CDR3 sequence: CSASRGEYEQYF. The DNA for the CDR3 is TGCAGTGCTAGCCGGGGGGAATACGAGCAGTACTTC.

This clonotype was observed a few times. The chain recombines TRBV20-1 with TRBJ2-1, with 8 positions matching TRBD2. Germline V lookup: CDR1 DFQATT, CDR2 SNEGSKA (reference sequence). CDR3 length equals 13 residues. This CDR3 is CTGTSFSYNEQFF. The DNA for the CDR3 is TGCACTGGGACTAGTTTCTCCTACAATGAGCAGTTCTTC.

This clonotype was seen more than once but under ten times. The rearrangement links TRBV29-1 to TRBJ1-1, with TRBD1 matching 8 bases. Trimming at V came to 6 bases and at J to 1 base, leaving 4 bases not matched to a gene. The CDR3 length is 13 residues. Germline CDR1 reads SQVTM; CDR2 reads ANQGSEA. The CDR3 bases are TGCAGCGTGGCGACAGGGGCGAACACTGAAGCTTTCTTT. Protein sequence: CSVATGANTEAFF.

The chain recombines TRBV4-3 with TRBJ2-1, with 16 bases aligning to TRBD2. V shed 1 base and J 4 bases; nucleotides not matched to a gene: 7. The CDR3 length is 19 residues. Germline V lookup: CDR1 LGHNA, CDR2 YSLEER. CDR3 protein: CASSQAIRGLAGGYNEQFF. DNA of the CDR3: TGCGCCAGCAGCCAAGCTATCCGGGGACTAGCGGGAGGGTACAATGAGCAGTTCTTC.

V and J are TRBV3-1 and TRBJ2-2, with 12 bases aligning to TRBD2. Germline V gene sequence: CDR1 LGHDT, CDR2 YNNKEL (reference sequence). The trim removed 0 bases at V and 4 bases at J, leaving 12 bases unmatched. This CDR3 is 20 amino acids long. CDR3 coding DNA: TGTGCCAGCAGCCAAGATTCGCGGCTAGCGGGGGGGCGTGTCACCGGGGAGCTGTTTTTT. It yields the protein CASSQDSRLAGGRVTGELFF.

This sequence joins TRBV7-9 and TRBJ2-3, with a possible D match to TRBD2 (6 bases). In germline, CDR1 is SEHNR, CDR2 FQNEAQ (reference sequence). This CDR3 contains 15 residues. V was clipped by 1 base and J by 2 bases, with 10 bases between them. CDR3 amino acids: CASSLDGLPTDTQYF. DNA of the CDR3: TGTGCCAGCAGCTTAGATGGACTACCCACAGATACGCAGTATTTT.

This clonotype was counted a few times. The chain carries TRBV5-1 and TRBJ2-1; D is possibly TRBD2 (5 bases). Germline V gene lookup returns CDR1 SGHRS and CDR2 YFSETQ. This CDR3 is built from 14 residues. V dropped 2 bases and J dropped 5 bases, with 11 bases sitting between them. Here the CDR3 reads CASSFEGANNEQFF. CDR3 DNA sequence: TGCGCCAGCAGCTTCGAGGGCGCCAACAATGAGCAGTTCTTC.

This clonotype has a handful of counts. CDR3 amino acids: CASSPRDRVDSPLHF. The CDR3 nucleotides read TGCGCCAGCAGCCCCCGGGACAGGGTTGATTCACCCCTCCACTTT. The chain links TRBV4-1 to TRBJ1-6; 9 bases align to TRBD1. The V segment lost 4 bases and the J segment 8 bases; nucleotides outside the gene matches: 6. The CDR3 is made up of 15 amino acids. Germline CDR1 is MGHRA and CDR2 is YSYEKL.

This clonotype was seen a handful of times. The rearrangement links TRBV28 to TRBJ2-1; 16 bases match TRBD2. The CDR3 is 20 amino acids. Germline CDR1 is MDHEN and CDR2 is SYDVKM. V dropped 2 bases and J dropped 2; count of bases not matched to a gene: 9. The CDR3 spells CASSLPGTSGRVQPYNEQFF. The CDR3 DNA sequence: TGTGCCAGCAGTTTACCCGGGACTAGCGGGAGGGTCCAACCCTACAATGAGCAGTTCTTC.

This clonotype was counted only a few times. The genes are TRBV10-3 and TRBJ2-2; D not certain. V shed 0 bases and J shed 7 bases, with 0 bases lying between them. This CDR3 is built from 11 residues. Germline V gene lookup returns CDR1 ENHRY and CDR2 SYGVKD. CDR3 in DNA: TGTGCCATCAGTGAGTCCGGGGAGCTGTTTTTT. Residues: CAISESGELFF.

Ten or more counts support this clonotype. The CDR3 DNA reads as TGTGCCAGCAGCACAGGGTGGAACACTGAAGCTTTCTTT. Translation gives CASSTGWNTEAFF. The chain links TRBV5-6 to TRBJ1-1; weak D call: TRBD1 (6 bases). Per germline, CDR1 SGHDT and CDR2 YYEEEE. This CDR3 has 13 residues. V was clipped by 4 bases and J by 1 base, with 8 bases between them.

The CDR3 DNA is TGTGCCAGCAGCTTAGGAATACAGCTACAAGAGACCCAGTACTTC. This codes for CASSLGIQLQETQYF. The rearrangement joins TRBV7-2 to TRBJ2-5; unclear D gene. V lost 1 base, J lost 2 bases, and 11 bases lay in between. The CDR3 is made up of 15 amino acids. CDR1 is SGHTA, CDR2 FQGNSA, per germline.

The CDR3, as DNA: TGCAGTGCCTCCAAGACAGGGGGGTATGGCTACACCTTC. Translation gives CSASKTGGYGYTF. The rearrangement joins TRBV20-1 to TRBJ1-2, with 9 positions matching TRBD1. The CDR3 has 13 residues. Germline-derived CDR1 and CDR2 are DFQATT and SNEGSKA (reference sequence). V was pared by 6 bases and J by 5 bases, with 7 bases of the junction left unmatched.

The chain joins TRBV7-2 to TRBJ2-7, with 9 bases aligning to TRBD2. This CDR3 has 16 residues. The V gene end was trimmed by 2 bases and the J gene end by 4 bases; junction bases not matched to a gene: 9. From germline, CDR1 is SGHTA and CDR2 FQGNSA. The DNA for the CDR3 is TGTGCCAGCAGCTTATCCCGGCTAGCGGGAAGGTACGAGCAGTACTTC. Translated: CASSLSRLAGRYEQYF. Together with reference TRBV7-2 and TRBJ2-7, the CDR3 gives the full variable domain: GAGVSQSPSNKVTEKGKDVELRCDPISGHTALYWYRQSLGQGLEFLIYFQGNSAPDKSGLPSDRFSAERTGGSVSTLTIQRTQQEDSAVYLCASSLSRLAGRYEQYFGPGTRLTVT.

The V and J genes are TRBV10-3 and TRBJ2-3; D might be TRBD2 (5 bases). The germline V gene has CDR1 ENHRY and CDR2 SYGVKD. This CDR3 has 13 amino acids. The V gene lost 6 bases and the J gene lost 5 bases, with 12 bases spanning the gap. The DNA for the CDR3 is TGTGCCATCAGGGACTCGTTGGGAGATACGCAGTATTTT. It translates to CAIRDSLGDTQYF.

The chain is built from TRBV5-1 and TRBJ2-3; 9 positions agree with TRBD1. Germline V lookup: CDR1 SGHRS, CDR2 YFSETQ. This CDR3 region has 16 residues. Germline trimming cut 2 bases from V and 2 bases from J; bases unmatched to any gene: 6. The CDR3 DNA sequence: TGCGCCAGCAGCTTCCCCGGGACAGGGTCCACAGATACGCAGTATTTT. Residues: CASSFPGTGSTDTQYF.

The CDR3 DNA reads TGTGCCAGCAGCGTCGACACCTTCTCTGGGGCCAACGTCCTGACTTTC. This gives the protein CASSVDTFSGANVLTF. The chain links TRBV7-6 to TRBJ2-6; D is uncertain. Trimming removed 5 bases from V and 0 bases from J, with 11 bases in between. The CDR3 spans 16 residues. CDR1 is SGHVS, CDR2 FNYEAQ, per germline.

V usage is TRBV18 and J usage is TRBJ1-4; D is uncertain. CDR1 and CDR2 (germline): KGHSH, LQKENI. The CDR3 totals 14 residues. Trimming stripped 6 bases from V and 11 bases from J, with 19 bases between. CDR3 nucleotides: TGTGCCAGCTCGCAACGCCAGGAATTTGCCAAACTGTTTTTT. It specifies CASSQRQEFAKLFF.

There are a few counts of this clonotype. V gene TRBV6-2 or TRBV6-3 combines with J gene TRBJ2-1, with TRBD2 matching over 7 bases. Germline values: CDR1 MNHEY, CDR2 SVGEGT. J gave up 1 base and V 6 bases, and 6 bases lay outside the gene matches. This CDR3 region has 15 residues. CDR3 sequence: CASSRSGTSYNEQFF. The CDR3 DNA reads TGTGCCAGCAGCCGGAGCGGGACTTCCTACAATGAGCAGTTCTTC.

This clonotype was seen only a few times. The gene calls are TRBV7-9 and TRBJ1-1; D remains unclear. The CDR3 runs to 14 residues. The V gene's germline CDR1 is SEHNR and CDR2 FQNEAQ (reference sequence). Trimming removed 4 bases at V and 6 bases at J, with 15 bases between. CDR3 coding DNA: TGTGCCAGCAGCTCTATAGGAGAGAAACCTGAAGCTTTCTTT. Translating gives CASSSIGEKPEAFF.

This clonotype was counted a few times. This chain links TRBV11-2 with TRBJ2-7; 8 bases match TRBD1. V shed 3 bases, J shed 0 bases, and the junction held 4 bases outside the gene matches. The CDR3 loop spans 15 amino acids. CDR1 is SGHAT, CDR2 FQNNGV, per germline. For the CDR3, the DNA is TGTGCCAGCAGCTTCTTTGGACAGGGCTCCTACGAGCAGTACTTC. Amino acids: CASSFFGQGSYEQYF.

The gene calls are TRBV20-1 and TRBJ1-6; D possibly corresponds to TRBD1 (5 bases). The CDR3 totals 14 residues. Trimming removed 7 bases from V and 7 bases from J, with 17 bases in between. Looked up from germline, CDR1 is DFQATT and CDR2 is SNEGSKA (reference sequence). CDR3 in DNA: TGCAGTGGAACTACCGGGACGGCGAATTCACCCCTCCACTTT. Protein product: CSGTTGTANSPLHF.

The chain combines TRBV20-1 with TRBJ2-5; no clear D. Germline-derived CDR1 and CDR2 are DFQATT and SNEGSKA (reference sequence). The CDR3 runs to 11 residues. The germline V and J ends were trimmed by 0 bases and 10 bases, with 9 bases remaining between them. The CDR3 region has the DNA TGCAGTGCTAGAGATCCCCCGGACCAGTACTTC. Amino acids: CSARDPPDQYF.

The chain couples TRBV28 to TRBJ2-3; 11 bases are shared with TRBD2. The CDR3 is 17 amino acids. Germline lookup yields CDR1 MDHEN and CDR2 SYDVKM. Trimming took 5 bases from V and 2 from J; bases not matched to a gene: 9. CDR3 nucleotides: TGTGCCAGCAGTCTCTTCCTACTAGCGGGAGCCACAGATACGCAGTATTTT. It codes for CASSLFLLAGATDTQYF. The full variable domain, rest sourced from reference TRBV28 and TRBJ2-3, is DVKVTQSSRYLVKRTGEKVFLECVQDMDHENMFWYRQDPGLGLRLIYFSYDVKMKEKGDIPEGYSVSREKKERFSLILESASTNQTSMYLCASSLFLLAGATDTQYFGPGTRLTVL.